This T cell receptor beta chain stems from a study of T cell repertoires in cytomegalovirus infection. Study in general: Indications came from public TCR beta signatures; they pointed to CMV infection and to a matching HLA type.

With respect to this clonotype: Its antigen is not known.

J was trimmed by 8 bases and V by 1 base; bases with no gene match: 6. This CDR3 has 15 residues. MiXCR, run by TCRdb on the reads, gives a single entry per CDR3 protein. The data hold about 260,000 distinct CDR3 sequences, with around 13% observed a single time. The study, taken as a whole, reports: HLA-C-restricted CMV clonotypes gave the most frequent clonotype in two of eight donors. Cumulative public TCR beta family frequency identified carriers of CMV plus the relevant HLA.

This rearrangement joins TRBV12-3 or TRBV12-4 to TRBJ2-1, with TRBD1 identical over 9 bases. The sequenced sample was PBMCs. The receptor comes from a human donor in good health (CMV status not recorded). Some clones in this sample may be carry-over from other donors' samples. The CDR3 is CASSLEGTGIYEQFF. In DNA form, the CDR3 reads TGTGCCAGCAGTTTAGAGGGGACAGGGATATATGAGCAGTTCTTC.